The T cell receptor beta chain described here comes from a study of T cell repertoires in cytomegalovirus infection. In the study overall: Selection of CMV epitopes for the study included recently identified HLA-C-restricted and well-studied HLA-B-restricted ones. Public TCR beta signature analysis indicated the presence of both CMV infection and matching HLA type.

Trimming at V came to 0 bases and at J to 5 bases, leaving 11 bases not matched to a gene. The CDR3 runs 18 residues. Germline lookup yields CDR1 SGHDT and CDR2 YYEEEE. Study-wide findings and caveats: Pooled public TCR beta family frequency picked out CMV carriers with the relevant HLA. The response measured ex vivo was dominated by TCR beta clonotypes (HLA-C-restricted and CMV-specific).

Comment on this clonotype: Its antigen is not known.

TCRdb redid the calling of the reads with MiXCR, one entry per CDR3 protein. The table records some 940,000 distinct CDR3 sequences, about a third of them present only once. The sample was cultured CD8+ T cells from PBMCs, taken from culture after CMV antigen stimulation. The clonotype comes from a human donor in good health (CMV status not recorded). Some clones in this sample may be carry-over from other donors' samples. V and J are TRBV5-6 and TRBJ2-1, with 10 bases that match TRBD1. The CDR3 here is CASSLDYTGTGENNEQFF. CDR3 bases: TGTGCCAGCAGCTTGGACTACACGGGGACAGGGGAAAACAATGAGCAGTTCTTC.